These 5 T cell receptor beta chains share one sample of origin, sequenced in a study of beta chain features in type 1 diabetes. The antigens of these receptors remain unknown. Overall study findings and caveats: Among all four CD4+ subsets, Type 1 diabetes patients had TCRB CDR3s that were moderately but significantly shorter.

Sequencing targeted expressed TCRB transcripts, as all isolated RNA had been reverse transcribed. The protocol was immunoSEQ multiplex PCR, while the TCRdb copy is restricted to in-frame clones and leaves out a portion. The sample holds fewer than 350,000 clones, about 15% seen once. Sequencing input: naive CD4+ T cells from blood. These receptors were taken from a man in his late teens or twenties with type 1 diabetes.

The CDR3 here is CASSPRVSGANVLTF. The CDR3 DNA sequence: TGTGCCAGCAGCCCCAGGGTCTCTGGGGCCAACGTCCTGACTTTC. The chain carries TRBV4-2 and TRBJ2-6, with a possible D match to TRBD1 (5 bases). Between the trimmed V and J ends, which lost 4 bases and 0 bases, there was a span of 7 bases. This CDR3 has 15 residues. Germline V lookup: CDR1 LGHNA, CDR2 YNFKEQ.

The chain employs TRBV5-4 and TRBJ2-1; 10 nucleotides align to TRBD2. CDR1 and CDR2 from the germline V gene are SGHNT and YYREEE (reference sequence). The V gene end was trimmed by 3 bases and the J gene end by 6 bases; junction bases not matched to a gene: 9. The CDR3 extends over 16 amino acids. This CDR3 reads CASSSRASGGANEQFF. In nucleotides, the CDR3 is TGTGCCAGCAGCTCGCGCGCGAGCGGGGGGGCCAATGAGCAGTTCTTC.

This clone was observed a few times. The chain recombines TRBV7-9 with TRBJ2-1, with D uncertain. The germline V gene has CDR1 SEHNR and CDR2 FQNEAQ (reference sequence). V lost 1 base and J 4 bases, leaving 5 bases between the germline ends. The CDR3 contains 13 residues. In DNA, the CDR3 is TGTGCCAGCAGCTTAGACAGATACAATGAGCAGTTCTTC. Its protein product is CASSLDRYNEQFF.

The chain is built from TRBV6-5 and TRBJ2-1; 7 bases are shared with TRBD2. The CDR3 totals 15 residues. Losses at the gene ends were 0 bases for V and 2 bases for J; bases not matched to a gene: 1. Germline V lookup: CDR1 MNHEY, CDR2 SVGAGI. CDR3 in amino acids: CASSYSGRAYNEQFF. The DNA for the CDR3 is TGTGCCAGCAGTTACTCGGGGAGGGCCTACAATGAGCAGTTCTTC.

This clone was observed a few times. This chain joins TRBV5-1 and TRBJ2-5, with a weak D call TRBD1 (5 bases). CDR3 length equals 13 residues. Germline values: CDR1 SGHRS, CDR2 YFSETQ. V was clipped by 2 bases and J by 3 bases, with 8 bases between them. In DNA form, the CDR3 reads TGCGCCAGCAGCTTAGGGGCTAAAGAGACCCAGTACTTC. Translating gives CASSLGAKETQYF. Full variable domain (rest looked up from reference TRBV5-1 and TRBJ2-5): KAGVTQTPRYLIKTRGQQVTLSCSPISGHRSVSWYQQTPGQGLQFLFEYFSETQRNKGNFPGRFSGRQFSNSRSEMNVSTLELGDSALYLCASSLGAKETQYFGPGTRLLVL.